The 18 T cell receptor beta chains below come from one sample, sequenced in a study of T cells in Graves' hyperthyroidism and ophthalmopathy. Using RNA transcripts as the source, TCR beta CDR3 regions were amplified. When the TCR CDR3 underwent first-round RT-PCR, the HTBI primer set was used. A single record per CDR3 protein comes from TCRdb applying MiXCR to the multiplex PCR reads. The sample consists of 220,000 or so distinct CDR3 sequences, over 15% of them appearing once. The sample consisted of blood. Source of these receptors: a woman between 18 and 29 years old with Graves' ophthalmopathy.

In its sample, this clonotype was seen a few times. The chain employs TRBV5-4 and TRBJ2-1, with 9 bases that match TRBD1. The germline CDR1 and CDR2 sequences are SGHNT and YYREEE (reference sequence). J lost 6 bases, V lost 2 bases, and 3 bases had no gene match. The CDR3 is 14 amino acids. The DNA of the CDR3 is TGTGCCAGCAGCTTAGGGACAGGGAGCAATGAGCAGTTCTTC. Protein product: CASSLGTGSNEQFF.

At least ten counts were recorded for this clonotype. The rearrangement uses TRBV6-1 and TRBJ2-7, with TRBD2 as a possible D gene (5 bases). Trimming removed 8 bases at V and 0 bases at J, with 11 bases between. This CDR3 contains 13 residues. The V gene's germline CDR1 is MNHNS and CDR2 SASEGT. DNA for the CDR3: TGTGCCAGCGGGTTGGGGAGCTCCTACGAGCAGTACTTC. Amino acids: CASGLGSSYEQYF.

This clonotype showed up many times. The CDR3 DNA reads as TGTGCCTGGGGCGGGTACTCCTACGAGCAGTACTTC. Translating it yields CAWGGYSYEQYF. This chain links TRBV30 with TRBJ2-7, with D possibly matching TRBD2 (5 bases). There are 12 residues in the CDR3. Germline V gene lookup returns CDR1 GTSNPN and CDR2 SVGIG (reference sequence). Deletions cut 5 bases from V and 0 bases from J, with 8 bases between.

This clonotype was recorded many times. This chain connects TRBV18 to TRBJ1-4, with 7 positions matching TRBD1. Trimming took 1 base from V and 7 from J; bases not matched to a gene: 6. This CDR3 comprises 15 residues. Germline CDR1 is KGHSH and CDR2 is LQKENI. CDR3 amino acids: CASSPREGAGEKLFF. The CDR3 nucleotides read TGTGCCAGCTCACCACGAGAGGGGGCAGGTGAAAAACTGTTTTTT. The full variable domain, in which reference TRBV18 and TRBJ1-4 provide the parts outside the CDR3, is NAGVMQNPRHLVRRRGQEARLRCSPMKGHSHVYWYRQLPEEGLKFMVYLQKENIIDESGMPKERFSAEFPKEGPSILRIQQVVRGDSAAYFCASSPREGAGEKLFFGSGTQLSVL.

This clonotype has a count of ten or more. The rearrangement links TRBV6-2 or TRBV6-3 to TRBJ2-5, with 8 bases fitting TRBD2. CDR3 length: 15 amino acids. The germline V gene has CDR1 MNHEY and CDR2 SVGEGT. V was clipped by 5 bases and J by 2 bases; unmatched bases: 7. The CDR3 nucleotides are TGTGCCAGCAGTCGAGCTAGCGGGCCGCAAGAGACCCAGTACTTC. Protein sequence: CASSRASGPQETQYF.

The table lists this clonotype with many counts. V gene TRBV5-8 combines with J gene TRBJ1-3, with D possibly being TRBD1 (5 bases). This CDR3 is built from 15 residues. Trimming took 1 base from V and 6 from J, leaving 14 bases between them. The V gene's germline CDR1 is SGHTS and CDR2 YDEGEE. This chain's CDR3 is CASSLQGRTINTIYF. The CDR3 bases are TGTGCCAGCAGCTTGCAGGGACGGACTATAAACACCATATATTTT. Supplemented by reference TRBV5-8 and TRBJ1-3, the full variable domain reads EAGVTQSPTHLIKTRGQQATLRCSPISGHTSVYWYQQALGLGLQFLLWYDEGEERNRGNFPPRFSGRQFPNYSSELNVNALELEDSALYLCASSLQGRTINTIYFGEGSWLTVV.

This clonotype was observed a few times. This may stem from a read error, because a much larger clone lies one nucleotide away. The gene calls are TRBV5-1 and TRBJ2-3; TRBD2 aligns across 8 bases. This CDR3 region has 14 residues. The V and J ends lost 5 bases and 6 bases, in that order; junction bases with no gene match: 8. Per germline, CDR1 SGHRS and CDR2 YFSETQ. CDR3 in amino acids: CASRRGGAGDTQYF. The CDR3 DNA reads as TGCGCCAGCAGACGGGGGGGTGCTGGGGATACGCAGTATTTT.

This clonotype was picked up many times. The chain joins TRBV20-1 to TRBJ1-1, with no clear D. V was trimmed by 5 bases and J by 0 bases, leaving 10 bases between them. Germline V gives CDR1 DFQATT, CDR2 SNEGSKA (reference sequence). This CDR3 has 13 amino acids. The CDR3, as DNA: TGCAGTGCTGTCCCTTTCATGAACACTGAAGCTTTCTTT. The encoded protein is CSAVPFMNTEAFF.

This clonotype was seen repeatedly, ten times or more. The chain combines TRBV2 with TRBJ1-2; D not resolved. The germline V gene encodes CDR1 SNHLY and CDR2 FYNNEI. The CDR3 sequence is 12 residues long. V lost 7 bases and J lost 1, with 7 bases in between. This chain's CDR3 is CASMADNYGYTF. The DNA of the CDR3 is TGTGCCAGCATGGCCGATAACTATGGCTACACCTTC. Combining the CDR3 with reference TRBV2 and TRBJ1-2 gives the whole variable domain EPEVTQTPSHQVTQMGQEVILRCVPISNHLYFYWYRQILGQKVEFLVSFYNNEISEKSEIFDDQFSVERPDGSNFTLKIRSTKLEDSAMYFCASMADNYGYTFGSGTRLTVV.

This clonotype was seen at least ten times. This sequence joins TRBV20-1 and TRBJ2-7; D may be TRBD1 (5 bases). Germline V gene data show CDR1 as DFQATT and CDR2 as SNEGSKA (reference sequence). This CDR3 contains 11 residues. Trimming took 6 bases from V and 5 from J, leaving 11 bases between them. The CDR3 bases are TGCAGTGCGACAGAACGGGACGAGCAGTACTTC. Amino acid sequence: CSATERDEQYF.

This chain connects TRBV7-3 to TRBJ2-5; TRBD2 matches at 11 bases. V lost 7 bases, J lost 2 bases, and 6 bases stayed unmatched. There are 15 residues in the CDR3. CDR1 and CDR2 from the germline V gene are SGHTA and FQGTGA. For the CDR3, the DNA is TGTGCCAGCATTCATACTAGCGGGGGTCAAGAGACCCAGTACTTC. Protein: CASIHTSGGQETQYF.

The CDR3 is CASSSTTYNSPLHF. The CDR3 DNA sequence: TGTGCCAGCAGTTCAACGACCTATAATTCACCCCTCCACTTT. The chain joins TRBV28 to TRBJ1-6, with no clear D. The CDR3 loop spans 14 amino acids. Germline values: CDR1 MDHEN, CDR2 SYDVKM. V gave up 4 bases and J gave up 2 bases, with 6 bases separating them.

This clonotype was seen repeatedly, ten times or more. One end of the junction fails to match germline, which may point to a read error. V and J are TRBV2 and TRBJ1-5; D not resolved. CDR1 is SNHLY, CDR2 FYNNEI, per germline. The CDR3 runs to 13 residues. The CDR3 sequence is CASRGLGNQPHHF. CDR3 sequence (DNA): TGTGCCAGCAGAGGGCTCGGCAATCAGCCCCATCATTTT.

This clonotype was detected only a few times. The rearrangement uses TRBV7-3 and TRBJ2-2; no firm D call. The V gene's germline CDR1 is SGHTA and CDR2 FQGTGA. The CDR3 extends over 17 amino acids. V lost 4 bases to trimming and J lost 4 bases, with 19 bases between them. In nucleotides, the CDR3 is TGTGCCAGCAGCTCCCCGGATGCAGGATGGGGCACCGGGGAGCTGTTTTTT. It specifies CASSSPDAGWGTGELFF.

This clonotype was found a few times. The J gene is TRBJ2-5, the V gene TRBV19; the D gene could be TRBD1 or TRBD2 (5 bases each). The ends were cut back, 4 bases at V and 2 bases at J, with 8 bases in the middle. Per the germline V gene, CDR1 is LNHDA and CDR2 is SQIVND (reference sequence). CDR3 size: 13 residues. The CDR3: CASSTGSQETQYF. The CDR3 DNA reads TGTGCCAGTAGTACAGGGAGTCAAGAGACCCAGTACTTC.

Many counts were recorded for this clonotype. The genes are TRBV18 and TRBJ2-1, with D perhaps TRBD2 (6 bases). CDR3 length: 14 amino acids. Germline V gene sequence: CDR1 KGHSH, CDR2 LQKENI. Trimming took off 6 bases at V and 8 bases at J, with 17 bases between the two ends. The CDR3 DNA reads TGTGCCAGCTCCACCGGGACTTTCCCCGATGAGCAGTTCTTC. This translates into CASSTGTFPDEQFF.

This clonotype has a count of ten or more. The rearrangement links TRBV11-3 to TRBJ1-1; D uncertain. V was trimmed by 5 bases and J by 1 base, leaving 8 bases between them. CDR3 size: 13 residues. The germline gives CDR1 SGHNT, CDR2 YENEEA. CDR3 region: CASSRGKNTEAFF. CDR3 nucleotides: TGTGCCAGCAGCAGAGGGAAGAACACTGAAGCTTTCTTT.

This clonotype was recorded at least ten times. V and J are TRBV7-2 and TRBJ2-7, with D possibly matching TRBD1 (5 bases). The V and J ends lost 5 bases and 5 bases respectively, with 13 bases between them. This CDR3 is 13 amino acids long. The germline gives CDR1 SGHTA, CDR2 FQGNSA. Here the CDR3 DNA reads TGTGCCAGCAGCCCGGGCTGGGGCAACGAGCAGTACTTC. Protein product: CASSPGWGNEQYF.